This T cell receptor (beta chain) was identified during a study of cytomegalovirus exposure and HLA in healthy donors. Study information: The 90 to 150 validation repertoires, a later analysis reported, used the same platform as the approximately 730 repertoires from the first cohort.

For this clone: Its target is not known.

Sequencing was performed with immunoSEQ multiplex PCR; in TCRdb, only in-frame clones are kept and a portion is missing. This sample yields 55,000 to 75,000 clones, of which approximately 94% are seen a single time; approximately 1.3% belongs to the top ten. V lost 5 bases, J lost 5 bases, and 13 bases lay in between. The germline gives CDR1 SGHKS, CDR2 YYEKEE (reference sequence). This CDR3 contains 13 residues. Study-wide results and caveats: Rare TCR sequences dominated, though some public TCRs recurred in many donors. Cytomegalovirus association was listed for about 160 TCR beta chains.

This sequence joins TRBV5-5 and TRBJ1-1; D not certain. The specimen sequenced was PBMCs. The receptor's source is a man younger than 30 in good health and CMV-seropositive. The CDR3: CASSPLGGTEAFF. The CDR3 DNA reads TGTGCCAGCAGTCCCCTCGGAGGAACTGAAGCTTTCTTT.